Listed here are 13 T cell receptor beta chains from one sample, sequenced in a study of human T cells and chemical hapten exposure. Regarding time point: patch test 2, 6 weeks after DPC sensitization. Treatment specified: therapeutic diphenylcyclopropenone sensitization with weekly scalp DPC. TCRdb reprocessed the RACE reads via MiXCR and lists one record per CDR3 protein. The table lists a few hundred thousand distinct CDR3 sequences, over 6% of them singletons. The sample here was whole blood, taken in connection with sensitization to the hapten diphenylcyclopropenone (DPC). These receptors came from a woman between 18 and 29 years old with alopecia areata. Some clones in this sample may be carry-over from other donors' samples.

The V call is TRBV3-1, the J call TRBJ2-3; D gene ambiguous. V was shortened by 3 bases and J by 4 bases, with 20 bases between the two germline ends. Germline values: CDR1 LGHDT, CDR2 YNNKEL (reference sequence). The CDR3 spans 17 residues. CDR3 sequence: CASSQDPGPILADTQYF. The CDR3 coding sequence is TGTGCCAGCAGCCAGGATCCGGGCCCAATTTTAGCAGATACGCAGTATTTT.

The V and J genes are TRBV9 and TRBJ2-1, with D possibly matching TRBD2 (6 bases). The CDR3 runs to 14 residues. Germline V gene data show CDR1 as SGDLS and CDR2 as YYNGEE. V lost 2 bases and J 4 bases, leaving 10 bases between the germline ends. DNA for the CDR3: TGTGCCAGCAGCGTCGGGGGAGGTTACAATGAGCAGTTCTTC. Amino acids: CASSVGGGYNEQFF.

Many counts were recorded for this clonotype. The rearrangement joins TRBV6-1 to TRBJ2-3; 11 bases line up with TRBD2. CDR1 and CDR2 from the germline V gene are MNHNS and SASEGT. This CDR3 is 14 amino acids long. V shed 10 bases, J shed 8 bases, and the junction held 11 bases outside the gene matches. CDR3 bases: TGTGCCACCCGGTCTAGCGGGGGGAGCGGTACGCAGTATTTT. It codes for CATRSSGGSGTQYF.

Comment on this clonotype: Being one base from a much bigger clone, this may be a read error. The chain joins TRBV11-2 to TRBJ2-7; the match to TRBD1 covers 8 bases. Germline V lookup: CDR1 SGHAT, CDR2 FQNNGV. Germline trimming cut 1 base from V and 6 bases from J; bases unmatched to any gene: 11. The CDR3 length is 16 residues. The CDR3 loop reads CASSLGRAGGNFEQYF. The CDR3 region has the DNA TGTGCCAGCAGCTTAGGTCGGGCAGGGGGCAATTTCGAGCAGTACTTC. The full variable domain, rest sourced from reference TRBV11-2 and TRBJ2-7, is EAGVAQSPRYKIIEKRQSVAFWCNPISGHATLYWYQQILGQGPKLLIQFQNNGVVDDSQLPKDRFSAERLKGVDSTLKIQPAKLEDSAVYLCASSLGRAGGNFEQYFGPGTRLTVT.

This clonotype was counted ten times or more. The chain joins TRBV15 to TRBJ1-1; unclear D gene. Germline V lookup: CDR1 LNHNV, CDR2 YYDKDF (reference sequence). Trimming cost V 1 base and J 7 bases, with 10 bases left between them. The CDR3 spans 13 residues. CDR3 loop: CATSRGQALEAFF. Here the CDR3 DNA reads TGTGCCACCAGCAGAGGTCAGGCCCTTGAAGCTTTCTTT. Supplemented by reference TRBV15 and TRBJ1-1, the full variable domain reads DAMVIQNPRYQVTQFGKPVTLSCSQTLNHNVMYWYQQKSSQAPKLLFHYYDKDFNNEADTPDNFQSRRPNTSFCFLDIRSPGLGDTAMYLCATSRGQALEAFFGQGTRLTVV.

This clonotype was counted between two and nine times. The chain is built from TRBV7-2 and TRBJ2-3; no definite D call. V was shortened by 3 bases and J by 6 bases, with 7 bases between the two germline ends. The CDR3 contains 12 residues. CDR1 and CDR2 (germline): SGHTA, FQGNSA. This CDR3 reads CASSLIGDTQYF. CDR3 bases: TGTGCCAGCAGCTTGATCGGGGATACGCAGTATTTT.

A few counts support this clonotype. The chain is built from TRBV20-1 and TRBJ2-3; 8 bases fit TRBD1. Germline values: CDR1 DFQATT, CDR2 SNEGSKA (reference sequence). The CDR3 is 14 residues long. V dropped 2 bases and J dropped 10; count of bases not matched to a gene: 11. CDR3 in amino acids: CSARRPGGLDPQYF. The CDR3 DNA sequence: TGCAGTGCTAGAAGGCCAGGGGGCCTGGATCCGCAGTATTTT.

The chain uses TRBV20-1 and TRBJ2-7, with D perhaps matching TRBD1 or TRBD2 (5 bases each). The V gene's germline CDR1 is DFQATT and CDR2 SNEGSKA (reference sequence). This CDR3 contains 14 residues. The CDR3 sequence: CSISGTDESYEQYF. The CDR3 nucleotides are TGCAGCATATCCGGGACCGACGAATCCTACGAGCAGTACTTC.

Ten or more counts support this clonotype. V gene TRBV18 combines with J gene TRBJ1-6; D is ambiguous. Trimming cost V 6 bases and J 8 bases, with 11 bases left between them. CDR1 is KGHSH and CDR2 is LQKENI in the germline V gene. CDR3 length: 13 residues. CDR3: CASSPQRDSPLHF. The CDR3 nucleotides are TGTGCCAGCTCCCCGCAGAGGGATTCACCCCTCCACTTT. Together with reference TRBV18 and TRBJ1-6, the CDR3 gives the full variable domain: NAGVMQNPRHLVRRRGQEARLRCSPMKGHSHVYWYRQLPEEGLKFMVYLQKENIIDESGMPKERFSAEFPKEGPSILRIQQVVRGDSAAYFCASSPQRDSPLHFGNGTRLTVT.

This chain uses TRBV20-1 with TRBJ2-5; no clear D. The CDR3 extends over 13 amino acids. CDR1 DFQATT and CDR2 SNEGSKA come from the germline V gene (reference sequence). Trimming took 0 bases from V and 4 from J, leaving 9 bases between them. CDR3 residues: CSAREWGRETQYF. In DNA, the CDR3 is TGCAGTGCTAGAGAGTGGGGAAGAGAGACCCAGTACTTC.

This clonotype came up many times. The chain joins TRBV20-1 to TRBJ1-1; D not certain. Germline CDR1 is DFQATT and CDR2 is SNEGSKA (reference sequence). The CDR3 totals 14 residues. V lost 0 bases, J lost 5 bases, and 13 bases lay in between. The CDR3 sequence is CSARDHSQPTEAFF. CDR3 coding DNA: TGCAGTGCTAGAGATCACAGCCAGCCAACTGAAGCTTTCTTT.

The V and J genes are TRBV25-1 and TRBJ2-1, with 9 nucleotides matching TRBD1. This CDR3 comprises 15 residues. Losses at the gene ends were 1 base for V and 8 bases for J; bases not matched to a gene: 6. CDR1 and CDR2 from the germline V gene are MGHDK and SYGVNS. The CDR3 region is CASSEWTGDRDEQFF. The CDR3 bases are TGTGCCAGCAGTGAATGGACAGGGGATCGCGATGAGCAGTTCTTC. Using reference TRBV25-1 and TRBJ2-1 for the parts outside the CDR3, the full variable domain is EADIYQTPRYLVIGTGKKITLECSQTMGHDKMYWYQQDPGMELHLIHYSYGVNSTEKGDLSSESTVSRIRTEHFPLTLESARPSHTSQYLCASSEWTGDRDEQFFGPGTRLTVL.

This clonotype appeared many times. The CDR3 protein is CASGLTEEGEAFF. In DNA, the CDR3 is TGTGCTAGTGGTTTGACAGAGGAGGGTGAAGCTTTCTTT. The rearrangement uses TRBV12-5 and TRBJ1-1; D uncertain. V shed 2 bases and J shed 7 bases, with 11 bases lying between them. CDR3 length: 13 residues. From germline, CDR1 is LGHNT and CDR2 FRNRAP.